The rows below give T cell receptor beta chains drawn from one sample of a study of Graves' ophthalmopathy and Graves' hyperthyroidism. TCRdb reanalysed the multiplex PCR reads using MiXCR and keeps one entry per CDR3 protein. Of 400,000 or so distinct CDR3 sequences in the sample, 15% were seen once. Sequenced material: peripheral blood. These TCRs come from a woman younger than 30 with stable Graves' hyperthyroidism. The CDR3 runs from the conserved cysteine through the conserved F or W. D genes are given only for firm matches. Expanded clones get a size class; other rows say once, few or many, or leave the size out.

j_call: TRBJ2-7; clone_size: NA; d_call: TRBD1; v_call: TRBV7-3; cdr3_aa: CASSLTTGAQYF; cdr3_nt: TGTGCCAGCAGCTTAACGACAGGGGCTCAGTACTTC
j_call: TRBJ1-5; clone_size: many; d_call: NA; v_call: TRBV6-1; cdr3_aa: CASSEGRGLLNQPQHF; cdr3_nt: TGTGCCAGCAGTGAGGGGAGGGGATTGCTCAATCAGCCCCAGCATTTT
j_call: TRBJ2-7; clone_size: NA; d_call: TRBD2; v_call: TRBV5-1; cdr3_aa: CASSSFGGSTTEQYF; cdr3_nt: TGCGCCAGCAGCTCCTTCGGGGGGAGCACGACGGAGCAGTACTTC
j_call: TRBJ2-5; clone_size: few; d_call: NA; v_call: TRBV11-1; cdr3_aa: CASSSYGLMEETQYF; cdr3_nt: TGTGCCAGCAGCTCGTACGGACTTATGGAAGAGACCCAGTACTTC
j_call: TRBJ1-1; clone_size: many; d_call: NA; v_call: TRBV5-1; cdr3_aa: CASSLVEGGNTEAFF; cdr3_nt: TGCGCCAGCAGCTTGGTAGAGGGAGGGAACACTGAAGCTTTCTTT
j_call: TRBJ2-2; clone_size: many; d_call: NA; v_call: TRBV19; cdr3_aa: CASSNRPGGTGELFF; cdr3_nt: TGTGCCAGTAGTAATCGACCCGGGGGCACCGGGGAGCTGTTTTTT
j_call: TRBJ1-2; clone_size: few; d_call: NA; v_call: TRBV6-2/TRBV6-3; cdr3_aa: CASSYSELGIWSYTF; cdr3_nt: TGTGCCAGCAGTTACTCGGAACTAGGAATCTGGAGTTACACCTTC
j_call: TRBJ1-1; clone_size: NA; d_call: NA; v_call: TRBV6-1; cdr3_aa: CASSEAGGVNTEAFF; cdr3_nt: TGTGCCAGCAGTGAAGCGGGAGGGGTGAACACTGAAGCTTTCTTT
j_call: TRBJ2-4; clone_size: NA; d_call: NA; v_call: TRBV6-1; cdr3_aa: CASSAGVAKNIQYF; cdr3_nt: TGTGCCAGCAGTGCAGGGGTAGCCAAAAACATTCAGTACTTC
j_call: TRBJ2-5; clone_size: many; d_call: NA; v_call: TRBV12-3/TRBV12-4; cdr3_aa: CASSLLQETQYF; cdr3_nt: TGTGCCAGCAGTTTACTACAAGAGACCCAGTACTTC
j_call: TRBJ1-1; clone_size: many; d_call: TRBD1; v_call: TRBV12-5; cdr3_aa: CASGTYVGQSNTEAFF; cdr3_nt: TGTGCTAGTGGAACCTACGTGGGACAGTCGAACACTGAAGCTTTCTTT
j_call: TRBJ1-1; clone_size: NA; d_call: TRBD1; v_call: TRBV10-1; cdr3_aa: CASSERRGTEAFF; cdr3_nt: TGCGCCAGCAGTGAGCGCAGGGGGACTGAAGCTTTCTTT
j_call: TRBJ1-2; clone_size: many; d_call: NA; v_call: TRBV27; cdr3_aa: CASSLGLRWGYTF; cdr3_nt: TGTGCCAGCAGTTTAGGGCTACGTTGGGGCTACACCTTC
j_call: TRBJ2-2; clone_size: many; d_call: TRBD2; v_call: TRBV19; cdr3_aa: CASSISSGDTGELFF; cdr3_nt: TGTGCCAGTAGTATATCTAGCGGGGACACCGGGGAGCTGTTTTTT
j_call: TRBJ2-4; clone_size: many; d_call: NA; v_call: TRBV27; cdr3_aa: CASSLRSRAETKNIQYF; cdr3_nt: TGTGCCAGCAGTTTAAGGTCCAGGGCGGAAACCAAAAACATTCAGTACTTC
j_call: TRBJ1-5; clone_size: many; d_call: NA; v_call: TRBV19; cdr3_aa: CASSIAGAAQPQHF; cdr3_nt: TGTGCCAGTAGTATAGCAGGGGCAGCACAGCCCCAGCATTTT
j_call: TRBJ1-1; clone_size: many; d_call: TRBD1; v_call: TRBV6-2/TRBV6-3; cdr3_aa: CASSDWDSLFEAFF; cdr3_nt: TGTGCCAGCAGTGACTGGGACAGTTTATTTGAAGCTTTCTTT
j_call: TRBJ1-6; clone_size: many; d_call: NA; v_call: TRBV5-6; cdr3_aa: CASSYLAGSPLHF; cdr3_nt: TGTGCCAGCAGCTACCTCGCGGGATCACCCCTCCACTTT
j_call: TRBJ2-5; clone_size: many; d_call: TRBD2; v_call: TRBV6-2/TRBV6-3; cdr3_aa: CASSYVAGGSVRETQYF; cdr3_nt: TGTGCCAGCAGTTACGTAGCGGGGGGCAGCGTTCGAGAGACCCAGTACTTC
j_call: TRBJ2-5; clone_size: many; d_call: TRBD2; v_call: TRBV20-1; cdr3_aa: CSATIAGQETQYF; cdr3_nt: TGCAGTGCTACGATAGCGGGCCAAGAGACCCAGTACTTC
j_call: TRBJ1-1; clone_size: once; d_call: NA; v_call: TRBV7-6; cdr3_aa: CASSLGPAGTEALF; cdr3_nt: TGTGCCAGCAGCTTAGGCCCCGCTGGCACTGAAGCTTTGTTT
j_call: TRBJ2-7; clone_size: many; d_call: TRBD1; v_call: TRBV10-3; cdr3_aa: CAISANSYGDRAPYEQYF; cdr3_nt: TGTGCCATCAGTGCTAACTCGTACGGCGACAGGGCCCCCTACGAGCAGTACTTC
j_call: TRBJ2-5; clone_size: many; d_call: NA; v_call: TRBV12-3/TRBV12-4; cdr3_aa: CASSLYGQGGAGETQYF; cdr3_nt: TGTGCCAGCAGTTTGTATGGCCAGGGGGGGGCCGGGGAGACCCAGTACTTC
j_call: TRBJ2-7; clone_size: many; d_call: NA; v_call: TRBV6-1; cdr3_aa: CASSGPSSSSYEQYF; cdr3_nt: TGTGCCAGCAGTGGGCCGTCCTCGAGCTCCTACGAGCAGTACTTC
j_call: TRBJ1-1; clone_size: NA; d_call: NA; v_call: TRBV11-2; cdr3_aa: CASSLVLGMSTEAFF; cdr3_nt: TGTGCCAGCAGCTTAGTTCTGGGGATGAGTACTGAAGCTTTCTTT
j_call: TRBJ2-7; clone_size: few; d_call: NA; v_call: TRBV7-9; cdr3_aa: CASSSGSSSYEQYF; cdr3_nt: TGTGCCAGCAGCTCGGGCTCAAGCTCCTACGAGCAGTACTTC
j_call: TRBJ2-3; clone_size: few; d_call: NA; v_call: TRBV10-3; cdr3_aa: CAISVDSTDTQYF; cdr3_nt: TGTGCCATCAGTGTTGATAGCACAGATACGCAGTATTTT
j_call: TRBJ1-1; clone_size: once; d_call: NA; v_call: TRBV7-2; cdr3_aa: CASSFFSTEAFF; cdr3_nt: TGTGCCAGCAGCTTCTTCAGCACTGAAGCTTTCTTT
j_call: TRBJ2-5; clone_size: many; d_call: TRBD2; v_call: TRBV4-1; cdr3_aa: CASSQDPAGGIRETQYF; cdr3_nt: TGCGCCAGCAGCCAAGACCCAGCGGGGGGCATACGGGAGACCCAGTACTTC
j_call: TRBJ1-2; clone_size: many; d_call: TRBD1; v_call: TRBV20-1; cdr3_aa: CSAQTGRTGGSGYTF; cdr3_nt: TGCAGTGCCCAGACAGGGAGGACAGGGGGATCTGGCTACACCTTC
j_call: TRBJ1-6; clone_size: many; d_call: TRBD1; v_call: TRBV7-2; cdr3_aa: CASSLGGQGGSPLHF; cdr3_nt: TGTGCCAGCAGTCTAGGTGGACAGGGTGGTTCACCCCTCCACTTT
j_call: TRBJ1-2; clone_size: NA; d_call: TRBD1; v_call: TRBV18; cdr3_aa: CASSATGTGVEYGYTF; cdr3_nt: TGTGCCAGCTCAGCAACCGGGACAGGGGTGGAATATGGCTACACCTTC
j_call: TRBJ2-7; clone_size: NA; d_call: NA; v_call: TRBV4-1; cdr3_aa: CASSQDIGTKLGEQYF; cdr3_nt: TGCGCCAGCAGCCAAGATATCGGGACAAAACTGGGAGAGCAGTACTTC
j_call: TRBJ1-6; clone_size: many; d_call: TRBD1; v_call: TRBV10-3; cdr3_aa: CAISPTAGTGFTPLHF; cdr3_nt: TGTGCCATCAGTCCCACAGCCGGGACAGGTTTTACACCCCTCCACTTT
j_call: TRBJ1-1; clone_size: many; d_call: NA; v_call: TRBV6-5; cdr3_aa: CASRPTVVEAFF; cdr3_nt: TGTGCCAGCAGGCCGACCGTAGTAGAAGCTTTCTTT
j_call: TRBJ1-5; clone_size: many; d_call: TRBD1; v_call: TRBV12-5; cdr3_aa: CASGLRDRANQPQHF; cdr3_nt: TGTGCTAGTGGTTTAAGAGACAGGGCTAATCAGCCCCAGCATTTT
j_call: TRBJ2-2; clone_size: many; d_call: TRBD1; v_call: TRBV6-5; cdr3_aa: CASQGAGSFQLFF; cdr3_nt: TGTGCCAGTCAGGGGGCTGGGTCCTTTCAGCTGTTTTTT
j_call: TRBJ2-5; clone_size: many; d_call: TRBD1; v_call: TRBV24-1; cdr3_aa: CATSDWTGGETQYF; cdr3_nt: TGTGCCACCAGTGATTGGACAGGGGGGGAGACCCAGTACTTC